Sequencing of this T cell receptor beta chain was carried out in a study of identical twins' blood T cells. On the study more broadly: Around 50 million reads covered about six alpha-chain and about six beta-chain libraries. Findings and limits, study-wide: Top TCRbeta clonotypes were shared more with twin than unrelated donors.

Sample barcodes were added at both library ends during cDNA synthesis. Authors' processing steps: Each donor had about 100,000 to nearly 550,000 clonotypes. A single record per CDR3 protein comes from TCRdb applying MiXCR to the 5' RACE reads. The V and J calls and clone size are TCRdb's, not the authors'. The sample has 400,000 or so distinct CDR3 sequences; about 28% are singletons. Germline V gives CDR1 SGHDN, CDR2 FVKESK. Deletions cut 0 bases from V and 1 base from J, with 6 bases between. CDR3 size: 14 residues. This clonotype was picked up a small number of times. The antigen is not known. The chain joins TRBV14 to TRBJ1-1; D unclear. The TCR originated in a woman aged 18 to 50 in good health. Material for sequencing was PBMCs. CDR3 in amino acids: CASSQDRPNTEAFF. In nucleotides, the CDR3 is TGTGCCAGCAGCCAAGATAGGCCGAACACTGAAGCTTTCTTT.